This TCR beta chain was profiled in a study of cytomegalovirus exposure and HLA in healthy donors. Overall study results and limits: Within an earlier analysis, most TCR beta V segments proved productive either about 87% or about 30% of the time. An assumption of roughly uniform sequencing depth across donors underlay the presence/absence analyses. The study reported that TCR beta sequences accurately predicted HLA-A and HLA-B alleles in most subjects.

In germline, CDR1 is WNHNN, CDR2 SYGVQD (reference sequence). V lost 1 base and J lost 2; bases outside the gene matches: 5. The CDR3 spans 16 residues. Researchers ran the PCR with 60 Vbeta and 13 Jbeta primers. Sequencing used immunoSEQ multiplex PCR; TCRdb keeps in-frame clones, though not all of them. The sample holds around 160,000 clones, 80% seen once. Note on this clone: Its antigen is still unknown.

The genes are TRBV10-1 and TRBJ2-7; 10 nucleotides align to TRBD2. Sequenced input: PBMCs. This receptor was taken from a young man in good health and CMV-seropositive. As DNA, the CDR3 is TGCGCCAGCAGTGAGTATACTAGCGGGACCCCCTACGAGCAGTACTTC. The encoded protein is CASSEYTSGTPYEQYF.